Presented here are 18 T cell receptor beta chains from one specimen sequenced in a study of metastatic and nonmetastatic thyroid tumors. Among the patients, none had received any treatment before thyroid surgery. Using MiXCR, TCRdb reanalyzed the PCR reads. Seen here are around 30,000 clones, over 20% observed once, and the top ten hold 2.5% to 3.5%. The specimen sequenced was tumor tissue. The origin of the receptors is a male donor with papillary thyroid cancer or a benign thyroid nodule (not recorded which). Some clones in this sample may be carry-over from other donors' samples.

This chain connects TRBV13 to TRBJ1-1, with D perhaps matching TRBD1 (5 bases). Deletions cut 6 bases from V and 5 bases from J, with 22 bases between. Germline V CDR1 and CDR2: PRHDT, FYEKMQ (reference sequence). The CDR3 runs 16 residues. CDR3 DNA sequence: TGTGCCAGCAGTCCGACTCTTAGGGGCGGGGGGACTGAAGCTTTCTTT. This translates into CASSPTLRGGGTEAFF.

This clone was counted at least ten times. With a much larger clone just one base away, this may be a read error. The same CDR3 arises from other DNA sequences in this sample as well. The chain uses TRBV14 and TRBJ2-1, with D perhaps matching TRBD2 (5 bases). The germline CDR1 and CDR2 sequences are SGHDN and FVKESK. The CDR3 length is 13 residues. V shed 3 bases and J shed 4 bases, with 7 bases lying between them. CDR3 coding DNA: TGTGCCAGCAGCCAGGTAGCGTACAATGAGCAGTTCTTC. Its translation is CASSQVAYNEQFF.

This clone was counted only a few times. The V call is TRBV10-2, the J call TRBJ2-3; D is ambiguous. Germline loops: CDR1 WSHSY, CDR2 SAAADI. Deletions cut 6 bases from V and 2 bases from J, with 12 bases between. The CDR3 is made up of 14 amino acids. The DNA of the CDR3 is TGCGCCAGCAGGTGGGGATGGACCACAGATACGCAGTATTTT. The encoded protein is CASRWGWTTDTQYF.

This clone was counted ten times or more. The rearrangement uses TRBV11-2 and TRBJ2-2; 13 bases match TRBD2. Germline CDR1 SGHAT, CDR2 FQNNGV. The J segment lost 7 bases and the V segment lost 1 base, leaving 6 bases of the junction unmatched. The CDR3 sequence is 17 residues long. CDR3 loop: CASSLGLAGGRGGELFF. Written as DNA, the CDR3 is TGTGCCAGCAGCTTAGGACTAGCGGGAGGTCGGGGCGGGGAGCTGTTTTTT.

The V call is TRBV6-2 or TRBV6-3, the J call TRBJ2-7; D is uncertain. The CDR3 spans 14 residues. CDR1 is MNHEY, CDR2 SVGEGT, per germline. V lost 5 bases to trimming and J lost 13 bases, with 24 bases between them. For the CDR3, the DNA is TGTGCCAGCAGTCGACCGGCACTCCCCTACGAGCCCTACTTC. It is translated as CASSRPALPYEPYF.

V usage is TRBV7-2 and J usage is TRBJ2-7, with D maybe TRBD1 (5 bases). Germline-derived CDR1 and CDR2 are SGHTA and FQGNSA. The CDR3 loop spans 16 amino acids. The V end was cut by 0 bases, the J end by 0 bases, with 12 bases between. Written as DNA, the CDR3 is TGTGCCAGCAGCTTAGCGGGGTCAGGGTACTCCTACGAGCAGTACTTC. This codes for CASSLAGSGYSYEQYF.

This clone was counted ten times or more. V usage is TRBV11-1 and J usage is TRBJ1-1; perhaps TRBD1 as D (5 bases). Trimming pared 5 bases from V and 11 bases from J, leaving 15 bases between. The CDR3 has 12 amino acids. Germline V gene data show CDR1 as SGHAT and CDR2 as FQDESV (reference sequence). DNA for the CDR3: TGTGCCAGCAGCCGGGGCCCCCGCGAGGCTTTCTTT. Its translation is CASSRGPREAFF.

There are many counts of this clone. One base away lies a much larger clone, so this may be a sequencing read error. The sample carries other DNA sequences with the same CDR3. The chain employs TRBV9 and TRBJ1-1; possibly TRBD1 for D (6 bases). The CDR3 is made up of 15 amino acids. CDR1 and CDR2 from the germline V gene are SGDLS and YYNGEE. The CDR3 region has the DNA TGCGCCAGCAGCGTGCACGCAGGGGAGAACACTGAAGCTTTCTTT. Translated, it gives CASSVHAGENTEAFF.

This clone was seen repeatedly, ten times or more. The rearrangement uses TRBV5-4 and TRBJ2-5; D is uncertain. V was pared by 0 bases and J by 7 bases, with 10 bases between. The CDR3 loop spans 13 amino acids. Looked up from germline, CDR1 is SGHNT and CDR2 is YYREEE (reference sequence). The CDR3 nucleotides are TGTGCCAGCAGCTTGGTGGATTTAGGGACCCAGTACTTC. Translated, it gives CASSLVDLGTQYF. Using reference TRBV5-4 and TRBJ2-5 for the parts outside the CDR3, the full variable domain is ETGVTQSPTHLIKTRGQQVTLRCSSQSGHNTVSWYQQALGQGPQFIFQYYREEENGRGNFPPRFSGLQFPNYSSELNVNALELDDSALYLCASSLVDLGTQYFGPGTRLLVL.

This clone has a count of ten or more. The rearrangement uses TRBV2 and TRBJ2-2; 9 bases match TRBD2. The ends lost 6 bases at V and 5 bases at J; junction bases unmatched: 13. Germline V CDR1 and CDR2: SNHLY, FYNNEI. CDR3 length equals 17 residues. Here the CDR3 DNA reads TGTGCCAGCAGCCGGGGGGGGACTAGCACGTTAACCGGGGAGCTGTTTTTT. Encoded protein: CASSRGGTSTLTGELFF.

This clone is classed as medium-sized. The chain employs TRBV6-1 and TRBJ1-2, with D possibly TRBD1 on 6 matching bases. CDR1 is MNHNS and CDR2 is SASEGT in the germline V gene. Trimming cost V 7 bases and J 6 bases, with 9 bases left between them. The CDR3 is 11 residues long. In nucleotides, the CDR3 is TGTGCCAGCATACAGGGACATGGCTACACCTTC. Translated: CASIQGHGYTF.

This clone came up many times. The chain joins TRBV5-1 to TRBJ2-3; D not certain. This CDR3 spans 13 amino acids. CDR1 SGHRS and CDR2 YFSETQ come from the germline V gene. The V end lost 0 bases, the J end lost 4 bases, and 6 bases lay between the germline ends. The CDR3 region has the DNA TGCGCCAGCAGCTTGGATCTGGCAGATACGCAGTATTTT. This gives the protein CASSLDLADTQYF.

This clone has a count of ten or more. The chain recombines TRBV7-2 with TRBJ2-5, with D possibly matching TRBD1 (5 bases). This CDR3 is built from 11 residues. Germline V gives CDR1 SGHTA, CDR2 FQGNSA. Trimming cost V 8 bases and J 5 bases, with 9 bases left between them. The CDR3 DNA reads TGTGCCAGCGCCAACAGGGAGACCCAGTACTTC. It is translated as CASANRETQYF.

J is TRBJ1-3 and V is TRBV3-1, with D tentatively TRBD1 (6 bases). Per the germline V gene, CDR1 is LGHDT and CDR2 is YNNKEL (reference sequence). The CDR3 runs 13 residues. V lost 3 bases to trimming and J lost 4 bases, with 7 bases between them. CDR3 bases: TGTGCCAGCAGCCACGGACAGGGAAACACCATATATTTT. Its translation is CASSHGQGNTIYF.

This clone was observed a single time. The CDR3 reads CASRLTRGVFEQYF. The CDR3 nucleotides are TGTGCCAGCAGACTCACTAGGGGAGTGTTCGAGCAGTACTTC. The chain combines TRBV7-2 with TRBJ2-7; D is possibly TRBD1 or TRBD2 (5 bases each). CDR1 and CDR2 (germline): SGHTA, FQGNSA. The CDR3 runs to 14 residues. The V end was cut by 6 bases, the J end by 6 bases, with 18 bases between. The whole variable domain, filled in from reference TRBV7-2 and TRBJ2-7, reads GAGVSQSPSNKVTEKGKDVELRCDPISGHTALYWYRQSLGQGLEFLIYFQGNSAPDKSGLPSDRFSAERTGGSVSTLTIQRTQQEDSAVYLCASRLTRGVFEQYFGPGTRLTVT.

The chain has TRBV7-6 and TRBJ2-2, with D unresolved. The germline gives CDR1 SGHVS, CDR2 FNYEAQ. V was pared by 4 bases and J by 7 bases, with 7 bases between. The CDR3 consists of 12 residues. The CDR3 region is CASSSDLGELFF. The CDR3 DNA is TGTGCCAGCAGCTCTGACCTCGGGGAGCTGTTTTTT.

To note about this clone: Its ends do not fully match the called genes, so a read error is possible. Other DNA variants within this sample encode the same CDR3. The chain has TRBV7-2 and TRBJ2-5; unclear D gene. The germline V gene encodes CDR1 SGHTA and CDR2 FQGNSA. There are 13 residues in the CDR3. The CDR3, as DNA: TGTGCCAGCAGCCTCTACATAGAAGAGACCCAGTACTTT. This codes for CASSLYIEETQYF. The full variable domain, in which reference TRBV7-2 and TRBJ2-5 provide the parts outside the CDR3, is GAGVSQSPSNKVTEKGKDVELRCDPISGHTALYWYRQSLGQGLEFLIYFQGNSAPDKSGLPSDRFSAERTGGSVSTLTIQRTQQEDSAVYLCASSLYIEETQYFGPGTRLLVL.

The V call is TRBV28, the J call TRBJ1-2, with D unclear. Trimming left V 5 bases short and J 6 bases short, with 16 bases between. The CDR3 runs to 14 residues. Per germline, CDR1 MDHEN and CDR2 SYDVKM. The CDR3 DNA reads as TGTGCCAGCAGTCCCCCCGACTTACTAAATGGCTACACCTTC. Protein sequence: CASSPPDLLNGYTF.